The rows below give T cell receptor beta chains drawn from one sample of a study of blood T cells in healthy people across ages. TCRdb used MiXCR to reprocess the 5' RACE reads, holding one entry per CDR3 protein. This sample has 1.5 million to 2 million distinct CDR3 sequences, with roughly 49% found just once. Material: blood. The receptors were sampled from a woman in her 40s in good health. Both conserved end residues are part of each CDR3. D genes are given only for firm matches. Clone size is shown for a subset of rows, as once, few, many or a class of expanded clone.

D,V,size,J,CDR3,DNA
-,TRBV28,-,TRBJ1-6,CASSPPPGKRVRPPLHF,TGTGCCAGCAGTCCCCCTCCGGGAAAAAGGGTCCGGCCACCCCTCCACTTT
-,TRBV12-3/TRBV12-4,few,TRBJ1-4,CASRLGDTGQRGVGLFF,TGTGCCAGCAGATTGGGGGATACTGGACAACGGGGCGTTGGACTGTTTTTT
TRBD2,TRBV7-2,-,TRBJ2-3,CASSPSGGRGLGTDTQYF,TGTGCCAGCAGCCCTAGCGGGGGGCGGGGATTAGGCACAGATACGCAGTATTTT
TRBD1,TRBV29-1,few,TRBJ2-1,CSVEFGTGAVDEQFF,TGCAGCGTTGAGTTTGGGACAGGGGCTGTCGATGAGCAGTTCTTC
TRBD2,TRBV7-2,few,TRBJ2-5,CASSLAHTGGQETQYF,TGTGCCAGCAGCTTAGCTCACACGGGGGGCCAAGAGACCCAGTACTTC
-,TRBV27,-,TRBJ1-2,CASRPGGDLYGYTF,TGTGCCAGCAGACCGGGGGGGGACCTCTATGGCTACACCTTC
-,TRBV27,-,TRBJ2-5,CVSSFRGRETQYF,TGTGTCAGCAGTTTCAGGGGGAGGGAGACCCAGTACTTC
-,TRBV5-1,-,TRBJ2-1,CASSLEDPSYNEQFF,TGCGCCAGCAGCTTGGAGGACCCCTCCTACAATGAGCAGTTCTTC
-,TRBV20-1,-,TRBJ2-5,CSARDRDKGWQETQYF,TGCAGTGCTAGAGATCGGGATAAGGGATGGCAAGAGACCCAGTACTTC
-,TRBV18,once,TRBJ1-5,CASSPQESNQPQHF,TGTGCCAGCTCACCCCAGGAGAGCAATCAGCCCCAGCATTTT
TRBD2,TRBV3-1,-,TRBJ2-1,CASDNSGGRDEQFF,TGTGCCAGCGATAACAGCGGGGGGAGGGATGAGCAGTTCTTC
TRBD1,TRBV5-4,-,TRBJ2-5,CASSGRTGSSLETQYF,TGTGCCAGCAGCGGACGGACAGGGAGCTCTTTGGAGACCCAGTACTTC
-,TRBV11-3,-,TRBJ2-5,CASSLGSNFQETQYF,TGTGCCAGCAGCTTAGGCAGCAACTTCCAAGAGACCCAGTACTTC
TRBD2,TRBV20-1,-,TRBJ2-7,CSARVAGGPNEQYF,TGCAGTGCTAGAGTAGCGGGGGGCCCCAACGAGCAGTACTTC
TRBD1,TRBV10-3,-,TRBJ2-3,CAISVPSSGWDRGRADTQYF,TGTGCCATCAGTGTGCCCTCCTCCGGATGGGACAGGGGGCGCGCAGATACGCAGTATTTT
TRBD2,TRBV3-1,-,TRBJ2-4,CASSRGLADYGDIQYF,TGTGCCAGCAGCCGGGGACTAGCAGATTACGGGGACATTCAGTACTTC
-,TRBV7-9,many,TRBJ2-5,CASSFPGRQETQYF,TGTGCCAGCAGTTTCCCGGGACGACAAGAGACCCAGTACTTC
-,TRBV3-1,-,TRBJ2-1,CASSQESQKQFF,TGTGCCAGCAGCCAAGAATCCCAAAAGCAGTTCTTC
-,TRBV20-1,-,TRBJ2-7,CSVLRTATYEQYF,TGCAGTGTCCTCCGGACGGCGACCTACGAGCAGTACTTC
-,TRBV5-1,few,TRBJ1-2,CASSLRGEGYGYTF,TGTGCCAGCAGCTTACGGGGGGAGGGCTATGGCTACACCTTC
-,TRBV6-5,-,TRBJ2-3,CASSYQGTASTDTQYF,TGTGCCAGCAGTTACCAGGGAACAGCTAGCACAGATACGCAGTATTTT
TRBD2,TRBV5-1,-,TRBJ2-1,CASSLSTSGSRGGEQFF,TGCGCCAGCAGCTTGTCGACTAGCGGGAGCCGGGGGGGTGAGCAGTTCTTC
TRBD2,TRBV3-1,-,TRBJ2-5,CASSQAGLARGGTQYF,TGTGCCAGCAGCCAAGCGGGACTAGCGAGAGGCGGGACCCAGTACTTC
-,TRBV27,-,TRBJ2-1,CANSLLEQNEQFF,TGTGCCAACAGTTTACTGGAGCAAAATGAGCAGTTCTTC
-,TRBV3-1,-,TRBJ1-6,CASSQGPGWNSPLHF,TGTGCCAGCAGCCAGGGTCCAGGGTGGAATTCACCCCTCCACTTT
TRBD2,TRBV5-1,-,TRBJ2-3,CASSLRGGPRDTQYF,TGCGCCAGCAGCTTGCGGGGGGGCCCGAGAGATACGCAGTATTTT
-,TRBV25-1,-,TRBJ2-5,CASTRLGEQYF,TGTGCCAGCACCCGACTAGGGGAGCAGTACTTC
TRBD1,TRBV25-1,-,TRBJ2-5,CASSGQGQGRGGWETRYF,TGTGCCAGCAGTGGACAGGGACAGGGAAGAGGGGGTTGGGAGACCCGGTACTTC
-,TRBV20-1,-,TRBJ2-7,CSARLQGLTVYEQYF,TGCAGTGCTAGACTCCAGGGATTGACGGTCTACGAGCAGTACTTC
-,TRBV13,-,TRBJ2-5,CASKGVYGQYF,TGTGCCAGCAAGGGGGTCTACGGGCAGTACTTC
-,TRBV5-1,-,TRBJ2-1,CASSLSGAEYNEQFF,TGCGCCAGCAGCTTGTCAGGGGCGGAATACAATGAGCAGTTCTTC
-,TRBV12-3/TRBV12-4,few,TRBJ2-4,CASSPRQTVAKNIQYF,TGTGCCAGCAGTCCCCGACAGACAGTAGCCAAAAACATTCAGTACTTC
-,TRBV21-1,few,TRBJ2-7,CASSKWESYEQYF,TGTGCCAGCAGCAAATGGGAGTCCTACGAGCAGTACTTC
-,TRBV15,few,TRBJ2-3,CATSRAGGETDTQYF,TGTGCCACCAGCAGAGCCGGGGGTGAAACAGATACGCAGTATTTT
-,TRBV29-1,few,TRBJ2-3,CSVDVQTDTQYF,TGCAGCGTTGACGTACAGACAGATACGCAGTATTTT
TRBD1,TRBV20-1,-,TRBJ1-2,CSDAPGQGVGYTF,TGCAGTGATGCCCCGGGACAGGGGGTCGGCTACACCTTC
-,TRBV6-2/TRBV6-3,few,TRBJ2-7,CASISHSGEPSYEQYF,TGTGCCAGCATCAGTCATTCGGGGGAGCCCTCCTACGAGCAGTACTTC
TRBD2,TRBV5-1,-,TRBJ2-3,CASSLVLAGADTQYF,TGCGCCAGCAGCTTGGTCTTAGCGGGGGCAGATACGCAGTATTTT
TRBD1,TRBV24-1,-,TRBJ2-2,CATAGTGSTGELFF,TGTGCCACGGCGGGGACAGGTAGTACCGGGGAGCTGTTTTTT
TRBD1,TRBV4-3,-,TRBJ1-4,CASSQEDRVTAKLFF,TGCGCCAGCAGCCAGGAAGACAGGGTAACTGCAAAACTGTTTTTT
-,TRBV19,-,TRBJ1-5,CASSIGRGVGNQPQHF,TGTGCCAGTAGTATTGGTCGAGGGGTTGGCAATCAGCCCCAGCATTTT
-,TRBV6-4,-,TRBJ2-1,CASSDPPKNNEQFF,TGTGCCAGCAGTGACCCCCCAAAAAACAATGAGCAGTTCTTC
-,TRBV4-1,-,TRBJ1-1,CASSQDYGAGGNSEAFF,TGCGCCAGCAGCCAAGATTATGGCGCAGGCGGGAATAGTGAAGCTTTCTTT
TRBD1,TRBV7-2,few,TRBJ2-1,CASNRDSHYNEQFF,TGTGCCAGCAATCGGGACAGTCATTACAATGAGCAGTTCTTC
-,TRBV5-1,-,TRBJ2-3,CASSYRDLTDTQYF,TGCGCCAGCAGCTACCGGGACTTAACAGATACGCAGTATTTT
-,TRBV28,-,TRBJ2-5,CASTGQQGTQYF,TGTGCCAGCACTGGACAGCAAGGGACCCAGTACTTC
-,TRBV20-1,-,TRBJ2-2,CSARVAGTLAGELFF,TGCAGTGCTAGAGTGGCCGGGACATTGGCCGGGGAGCTGTTTTTT
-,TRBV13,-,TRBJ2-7,CASSPPGRNEQYF,TGTGCCAGCAGCCCCCCCGGTAGGAACGAGCAGTACTTC
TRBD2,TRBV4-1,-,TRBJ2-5,CASSQPGLAGGNHEQYF,TGCGCCAGCAGCCAACCGGGACTAGCGGGGGGTAATCATGAGCAGTACTTC
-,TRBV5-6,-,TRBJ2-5,CASSLVGGGPTETQYF,TGTGCCAGCAGCTTGGTAGGTGGGGGGCCGACCGAGACCCAGTACTTC
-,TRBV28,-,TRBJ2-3,CASNLGRASDTQYF,TGTGCCAGTAATCTGGGCAGGGCTTCTGATACGCAGTATTTT
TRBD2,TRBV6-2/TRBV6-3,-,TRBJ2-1,CASSSSGRFYNEQFF,TGTGCCAGCAGCTCTAGCGGAAGGTTTTACAATGAGCAGTTCTTC
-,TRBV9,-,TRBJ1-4,CASSATPENEKLFF,TGTGCCAGCAGCGCGACACCCGAGAATGAAAAACTGTTTTTT
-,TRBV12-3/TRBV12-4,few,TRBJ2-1,CASSLRNSYNEQFF,TGTGCCAGCAGCCTGAGGAACTCCTACAATGAGCAGTTCTTC